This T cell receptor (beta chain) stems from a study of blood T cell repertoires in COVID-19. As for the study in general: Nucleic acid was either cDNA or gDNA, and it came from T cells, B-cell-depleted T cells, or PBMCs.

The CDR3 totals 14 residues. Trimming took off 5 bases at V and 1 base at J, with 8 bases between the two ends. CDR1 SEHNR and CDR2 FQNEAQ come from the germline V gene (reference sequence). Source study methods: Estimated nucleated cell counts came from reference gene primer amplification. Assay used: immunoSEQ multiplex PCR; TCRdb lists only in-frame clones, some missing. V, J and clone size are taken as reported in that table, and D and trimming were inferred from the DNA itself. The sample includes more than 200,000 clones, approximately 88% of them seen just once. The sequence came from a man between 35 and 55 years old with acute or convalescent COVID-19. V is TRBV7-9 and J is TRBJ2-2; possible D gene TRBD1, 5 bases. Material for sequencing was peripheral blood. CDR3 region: CASSVTGNTGELFF. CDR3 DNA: TGTGCCAGCAGCGTAACAGGGAACACCGGGGAGCTGTTTTTT.